A single sample is the source of the 6 T cell receptor beta chains below, sequenced in a study of T-cell reconstitution after alpha-beta-depleted transplantation in children. A TCRbeta library incorporating unique molecular identifiers was prepared. TCRdb itself ran the PCR reads through MiXCR, one entry per CDR3 protein. The sample has fewer than 1 million distinct CDR3 sequences; 16% are singletons. The sample in question was PBMCs, mostly from graft donor cells, obtained 360 days after TCRalphabeta/CD19-depleted stem cell transplant. Every receptor here comes from a male patient under 18 who had a stem cell transplant for acute lymphoblastic leukemia, so the T cells may come from the graft donor.

This clonotype was observed at least ten times. The chain employs TRBV18 and TRBJ2-1; D possibly uses TRBD1 or TRBD2 (5 bases each). Trimming shortened V by 3 bases and J by 1 base, and 16 bases separated the two germline ends. Germline CDR1 reads KGHSH; CDR2 reads LQKENI. CDR3 length: 17 amino acids. The CDR3 protein is CASSPGTQRKSYNEQFF. The CDR3 coding sequence is TGTGCCAGCTCACCCGGGACCCAACGAAAGTCCTACAATGAGCAGTTCTTC.

This clonotype was observed a handful of times. V usage is TRBV5-1 and J usage is TRBJ2-7; 13 nucleotides line up with TRBD2. CDR1 SGHRS and CDR2 YFSETQ come from the germline V gene. The V segment lost 4 bases and the J segment 6 bases; nucleotides outside the gene matches: 7. This CDR3 region has 15 residues. DNA for the CDR3: TGCGCCAGCAGCCCCGGACTAGCGGGAGACGGCGAGCAGTACTTC. This gives the protein CASSPGLAGDGEQYF.

J is TRBJ2-7 and V is TRBV7-9, with D tentatively TRBD2 (5 bases). The V and J ends lost 7 bases and 3 bases respectively, with 22 bases between them. The CDR3 runs to 16 residues. CDR1 is SEHNR and CDR2 is FQNEAQ in the germline V gene (reference sequence). The DNA of the CDR3 is TGTGCCAGCAACATCGCGACGTGGGAGACTGACTACGAGCAGTACTTC. This sequence encodes CASNIATWETDYEQYF.

This clonotype has more than one count but fewer than ten. The chain couples TRBV2 to TRBJ2-7; D gene ambiguous. The germline V gene has CDR1 SNHLY and CDR2 FYNNEI. Trimming removed 3 bases at V and 2 bases at J, with 11 bases between. The CDR3 length is 14 residues. The CDR3 nucleotides are TGTGCCAGCAGTGATTTGTTTAGAACCTACGAGCAGTACTTC. It codes for CASSDLFRTYEQYF.

This clonotype was picked up a small number of times. The gene calls are TRBV20-1 and TRBJ2-1; TRBD1 aligns across 7 bases. The length of the CDR3 is 15 residues. Germline CDR1 DFQATT, CDR2 SNEGSKA (reference sequence). Trimming took 6 bases from V and 0 from J; bases not matched to a gene: 8. This chain's CDR3 is CSARGQVSSYNEQFF. The CDR3 region has the DNA TGCAGTGCGCGTGGACAGGTTAGCTCCTACAATGAGCAGTTCTTC.

This clonotype has ten or more counts. The CDR3 DNA follows: TGTGCCAGCAGGACAGGGGGCAGCACAGATACGCAGTATTTT. This sequence encodes CASRTGGSTDTQYF. The chain is built from TRBV28 and TRBJ2-3; 10 nucleotides align to TRBD1. There are 14 residues in the CDR3. CDR1 is MDHEN and CDR2 is SYDVKM in the germline V gene. The trim removed 6 bases at V and 0 bases at J, leaving 0 bases unmatched.